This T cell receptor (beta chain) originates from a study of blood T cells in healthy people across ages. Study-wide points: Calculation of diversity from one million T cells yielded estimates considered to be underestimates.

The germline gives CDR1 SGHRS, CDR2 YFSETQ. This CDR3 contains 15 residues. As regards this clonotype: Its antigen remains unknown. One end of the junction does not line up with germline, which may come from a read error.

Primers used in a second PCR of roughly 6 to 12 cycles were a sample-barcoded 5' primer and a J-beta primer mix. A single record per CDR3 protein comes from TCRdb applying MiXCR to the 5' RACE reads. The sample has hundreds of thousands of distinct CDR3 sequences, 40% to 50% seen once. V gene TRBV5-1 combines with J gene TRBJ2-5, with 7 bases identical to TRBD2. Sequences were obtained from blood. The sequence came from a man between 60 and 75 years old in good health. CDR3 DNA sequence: TGCACCAGCAGCTTGGAGTGGGGGGGTCAAGAGACCCAGTACTTC. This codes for CTSSLEWGGQETQYF.